Below, 14 T cell receptor beta chains from the same sample are listed, as sequenced in a study of shared T cell receptors in the human thymus. The table came from immunoSEQ multiplex PCR; TCRdb's copy has only in-frame clones and leaves some out. The sample holds fewer than 700,000 clones; 88% are singletons and the top ten take 0.0095% to 0.013%. These data are also associated with another study on human thymus T cells.

Sequencing input: thymocytes. The receptors were gathered from a boy less than two years old with a congenital heart defect.

V gene TRBV18 combines with J gene TRBJ2-2; 7 bases match TRBD2. Germline CDR1 KGHSH, CDR2 LQKENI. The CDR3 is made up of 16 amino acids. V lost 3 bases, J lost 1 base, and 5 bases stayed unmatched. The CDR3 spells CASSPRAGLNTGELFF. In DNA form, the CDR3 reads TGTGCCAGCTCACCGAGAGCGGGATTGAACACCGGGGAGCTGTTTTTT.

The CDR3 sequence: CASSPGLAGCTDTQYF. The CDR3 DNA is TGTGCCAGCAGCCCAGGACTAGCGGGGTGCACAGATACGCAGTATTTT. This rearrangement joins TRBV7-2 to TRBJ2-3; 12 bases align to TRBD2. V was pared by 5 bases and J by 1 base, with 4 bases of the junction left unmatched. The CDR3 contains 16 residues. Germline-derived CDR1 and CDR2 are SGHTA and FQGNSA.

In this sample, this clone turned up once. The chain carries TRBV15 and TRBJ2-3; TRBD2 agrees at 13 bases. The CDR3 covers 15 residues. CDR1 and CDR2 (germline): LNHNV, YYDKDF (reference sequence). V lost 4 bases, J lost 5 bases, and 3 bases stayed unmatched. CDR3 bases: TGTGCCACCAGCATAACTAGCGGGAGGGTAGATACGCAGTATTTT. Amino acid sequence: CATSITSGRVDTQYF.

This chain uses TRBV30 with TRBJ2-7; the match to TRBD2 covers 13 bases. V lost 6 bases to trimming and J lost 4 bases; unmatched junction nucleotides: 9. This CDR3 contains 15 residues. Germline V gives CDR1 GTSNPN, CDR2 SVGIG (reference sequence). CDR3 sequence reads: CACRTSGSVWYEQYF. CDR3 nucleotide sequence: TGTGCCTGTCGGACTAGCGGGAGTGTGTGGTACGAGCAGTACTTC. Combining the CDR3 with reference TRBV30 and TRBJ2-7 gives the whole variable domain SQTIHQWPATLVQPVGSPLSLECTVEGTSNPNLYWYRQAAGRGLQLLFYSVGIGQISSEVPQNLSASRPQDRQFILSSKKLLLSDSGFYLCACRTSGSVWYEQYFGPGTRLTVT.

The genes are TRBV5-6 and TRBJ2-5; TRBD2 matches at 11 bases. CDR3 length: 15 residues. The germline gives CDR1 SGHDT, CDR2 YYEEEE. J gave up 5 bases and V 3 bases, and 6 bases lay outside the gene matches. Written as DNA, the CDR3 is TGTGCCAGCAGCTACGGGACTAGCGGAAGGGAGACCCAGTACTTC. Translated: CASSYGTSGRETQYF.

Details on this clone: The junction departs from the called germline gene at one end, perhaps through a read error. This chain joins TRBV19 and TRBJ2-7; 7 bases align to TRBD1. The CDR3 is 15 amino acids. From germline, CDR1 is LNHDA and CDR2 SQIVND (reference sequence). In DNA form, the CDR3 reads TGTGCCAGTAGTAAGGGAGACAGGGAGCCCTATGAGCAGTACTTC. Amino acid sequence: CASSKGDREPYEQYF. Supplemented by reference TRBV19 and TRBJ2-7, the full variable domain reads DGGITQSPKYLFRKEGQNVTLSCEQNLNHDAMYWYRQDPGQGLRLIYYSQIVNDFQKGDIAEGYSVSREKKESFPLTVTSAQKNPTAFYLCASSKGDREPYEQYFGPGTRLTVT.

The rearrangement uses TRBV5-1 and TRBJ1-2; 7 nucleotides align to TRBD1. CDR3 size: 14 residues. The trim removed 3 bases at V and 3 bases at J, leaving 5 bases unmatched. The germline CDR1 and CDR2 sequences are SGHRS and YFSETQ. The CDR3 loop is CASSSGGSDYGYTF. The DNA of the CDR3 is TGCGCCAGCAGCTCAGGGGGGTCTGACTATGGCTACACCTTC.

The rearrangement joins TRBV7-2 to TRBJ1-5; TRBD1 might be the D (6 bases). The germline gives CDR1 SGHTA, CDR2 FQGNSA. The V gene lost 1 base and the J gene lost 3 bases, with 10 bases spanning the gap. This CDR3 spans 15 amino acids. The CDR3 DNA sequence: TGTGCCAGCAGCTTAGAACAGGGACCCAATCAGCCCCAGCATTTT. It translates to CASSLEQGPNQPQHF.

This chain joins TRBV25-1 and TRBJ2-3; D may be TRBD2 (5 bases). The CDR3 runs to 17 residues. Trimming removed 0 bases from V and 3 bases from J, with 16 bases in between. Germline CDR1 and CDR2: MGHDK and SYGVNS. CDR3 sequence reads: CASSEYSRGSGTDTQYF. In DNA form, the CDR3 reads TGTGCCAGCAGTGAATATTCGAGAGGGTCAGGAACAGATACGCAGTATTTT. Based on the CDR3 plus reference TRBV25-1 and TRBJ2-3, the full variable domain is EADIYQTPRYLVIGTGKKITLECSQTMGHDKMYWYQQDPGMELHLIHYSYGVNSTEKGDLSSESTVSRIRTEHFPLTLESARPSHTSQYLCASSEYSRGSGTDTQYFGPGTRLTVL.

The chain has TRBV28 and TRBJ2-3; 8 nucleotides match TRBD2. J lost 6 bases, V lost 6 bases, and 14 bases had no gene match. CDR1 is MDHEN, CDR2 SYDVKM, per germline. The CDR3 is made up of 16 amino acids. CDR3 residues: CASSPCLAGGGDTQYF. CDR3 DNA: TGTGCCAGCAGCCCCTGCCTGGCGGGAGGTGGGGATACGCAGTATTTT.

This chain connects TRBV5-1 to TRBJ2-5, with TRBD2 matching 10 bases. The CDR3 covers 16 residues. The germline gives CDR1 SGHRS, CDR2 YFSETQ. J was trimmed by 3 bases and V by 1 base; bases with no gene match: 6. CDR3 bases: TGCGCCAGCAGCTTGATGGCTAGCGGGAGAAAAGAGACCCAGTACTTC. Its translation is CASSLMASGRKETQYF.

The genes are TRBV10-3 and TRBJ2-5; 8 bases match TRBD2. The CDR3 runs to 14 residues. Germline CDR1 ENHRY, CDR2 SYGVKD. V shed 7 bases, J shed 7 bases, and the junction held 11 bases outside the gene matches. DNA for the CDR3: TGTGCCATCAAACGGGAGGGCAGGGATGGGACCCAGTACTTC. Translating gives CAIKREGRDGTQYF.

The genes are TRBV5-3 and TRBJ2-7, with 10 bases fitting TRBD1. TRBV5-3 falls under the ORF class, with uncertain function. V lost 0 bases to trimming and J lost 6 bases; unmatched junction nucleotides: 6. The CDR3 loop spans 15 amino acids. The CDR3 DNA reads as TGTGCCAGAAGCTTGGAGTTCGGACAGGGGGGCGAGCAGTACTTC. It translates to CARSLEFGQGGEQYF.

V and J are TRBV4-3 and TRBJ2-5, with D tentatively TRBD1 (6 bases). V lost 0 bases and J 5 bases, leaving 13 bases between the germline ends. There are 15 residues in the CDR3. CDR1 is LGHNA and CDR2 is YSLEER in the germline V gene. CDR3 region: CASSQEMGARETQYF. The CDR3 nucleotides read TGCGCCAGCAGCCAAGAGATGGGGGCCAGGGAGACCCAGTACTTC.